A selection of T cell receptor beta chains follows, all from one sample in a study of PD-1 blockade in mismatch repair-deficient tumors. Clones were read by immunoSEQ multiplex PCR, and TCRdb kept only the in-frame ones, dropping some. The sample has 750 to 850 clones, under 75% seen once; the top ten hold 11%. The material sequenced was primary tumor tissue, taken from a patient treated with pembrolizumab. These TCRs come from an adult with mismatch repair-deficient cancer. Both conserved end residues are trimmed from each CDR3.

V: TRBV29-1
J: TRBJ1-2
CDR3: SVVPGTGAYGYT

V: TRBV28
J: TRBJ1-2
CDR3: ASIKGRGVGGYT

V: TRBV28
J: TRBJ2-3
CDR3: ASSLAGFRWTDTQY

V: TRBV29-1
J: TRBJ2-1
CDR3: SVEVDLPAGNEQF

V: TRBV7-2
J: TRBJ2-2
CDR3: ASSLDGNTGELF

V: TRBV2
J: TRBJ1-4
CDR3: ASRDRSATNEKLF

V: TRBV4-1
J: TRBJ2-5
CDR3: ASSQGRGRLAQY

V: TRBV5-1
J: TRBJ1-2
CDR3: ASSLGQGTYGYT

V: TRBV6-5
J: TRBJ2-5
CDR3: ASSGQGALETQY

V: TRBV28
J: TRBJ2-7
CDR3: ASSPWDRPPYEQY

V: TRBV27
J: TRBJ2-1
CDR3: ASTPPGRDSRVNEQF

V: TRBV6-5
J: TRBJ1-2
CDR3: ASSYWTGGGGYGYT

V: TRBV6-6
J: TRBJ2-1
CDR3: ASSYPGQGGNEQF

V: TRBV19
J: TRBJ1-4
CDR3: ASTNATNEKLF

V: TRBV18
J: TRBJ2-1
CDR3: ASSPPDRGLYNEQF

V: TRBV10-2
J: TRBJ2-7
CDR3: ASSSGGDYEQY

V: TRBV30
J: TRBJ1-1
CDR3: AWSGLPGQGAKKTEAF

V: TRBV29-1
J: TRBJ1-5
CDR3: SVEHFGGVNQPQH

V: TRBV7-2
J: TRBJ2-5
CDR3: ASSSQGQGAETQY

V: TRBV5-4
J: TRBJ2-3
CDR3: ASSLSGRASDTQY